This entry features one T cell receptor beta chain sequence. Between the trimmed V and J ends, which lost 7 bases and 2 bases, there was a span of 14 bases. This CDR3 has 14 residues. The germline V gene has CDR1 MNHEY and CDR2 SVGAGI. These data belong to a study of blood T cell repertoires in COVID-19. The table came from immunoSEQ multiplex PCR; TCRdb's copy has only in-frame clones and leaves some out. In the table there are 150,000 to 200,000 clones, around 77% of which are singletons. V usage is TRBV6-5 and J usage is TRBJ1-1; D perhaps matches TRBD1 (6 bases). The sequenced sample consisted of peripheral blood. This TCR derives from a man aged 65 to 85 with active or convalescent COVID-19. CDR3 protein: CASTKGQANTEAFF. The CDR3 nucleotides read TGTGCCAGCACCAAGGGACAAGCAAACACTGAAGCTTTCTTT.